This is a list of T cell receptor beta chains from one sample in a study of blood T cell repertoires in COVID-19. The assay was immunoSEQ multiplex PCR, and TCRdb's table has in-frame clones only and misses some. Altogether a few hundred thousand clones are present, roughly 80% being singletons, with the ten largest covering under 11%. Material for sequencing was peripheral blood. Every receptor here comes from a woman older than 75 with acute or convalescent COVID-19. The CDR3 runs from the conserved cysteine through the conserved F or W. D genes are given only for firm matches. Clone size is stated in some rows and not others, as once, few, many or a class when expanded.

CDR3aa: CASSYEGGNTGELFF
CDR3nt: TGTGCCAGCAGTTACGAGGGCGGGAACACCGGGGAGCTGTTTTTT
abundance: -
len: 15
d_gene: -
v_gene: TRBV6-2/TRBV6-3
j_gene: TRBJ2-2

CDR3aa: CASSHRRDEKLFF
CDR3nt: TGTGCCAGCAGCCACAGACGAGATGAAAAACTGTTTTTT
abundance: -
len: 13
d_gene: -
v_gene: TRBV11-1
j_gene: TRBJ1-4

CDR3aa: CASSDVAGVGYTF
CDR3nt: TGTGCCAGCAGTGACGTTGCAGGGGTCGGCTACACCTTC
abundance: -
len: 13
d_gene: -
v_gene: TRBV6-4
j_gene: TRBJ1-2

CDR3aa: CASSSILGGYTF
CDR3nt: TGTGCCAGCAGTTCCATTCTCGGTGGCTACACCTTC
abundance: -
len: 12
d_gene: -
v_gene: TRBV12-3/TRBV12-4
j_gene: TRBJ1-2

CDR3aa: CASSAGRASGANVLTF
CDR3nt: TGTGCCAGTAGTGCGGGACGGGCCTCTGGGGCCAACGTCCTGACTTTC
abundance: -
len: 16
d_gene: -
v_gene: TRBV19
j_gene: TRBJ2-6

CDR3aa: CAITWGPANTGELFF
CDR3nt: TGTGCCATCACTTGGGGGCCCGCAAACACCGGGGAGCTGTTTTTT
abundance: -
len: 15
d_gene: -
v_gene: TRBV10-3
j_gene: TRBJ2-2

CDR3aa: CASSYSPSGGRETQYF
CDR3nt: TGTGCCAGCAGTTACTCGCCTAGCGGGGGGCGGGAGACCCAGTACTTC
abundance: -
len: 16
d_gene: TRBD2
v_gene: TRBV6-5
j_gene: TRBJ2-5

CDR3aa: CAISDAGTEMDF
CDR3nt: TGTGCCATCAGTGACGCCGGGACAGAGATGGATTTT
abundance: -
len: 12
d_gene: TRBD1
v_gene: TRBV10-3
j_gene: TRBJ1-5

CDR3aa: CAISESGHRGGYTF
CDR3nt: TGTGCCATCAGTGAGTCTGGACATAGAGGTGGCTACACCTTC
abundance: -
len: 14
d_gene: -
v_gene: TRBV10-3
j_gene: TRBJ1-2

CDR3aa: CASSPLSRGTRYEQYF
CDR3nt: TGTGCCAGCAGTCCCCTCAGCCGGGGGACTCGTTACGAGCAGTACTTC
abundance: -
len: 16
d_gene: -
v_gene: TRBV27
j_gene: TRBJ2-7

CDR3aa: CASSLGATGQGGYGYTF
CDR3nt: TGTGCCAGCAGCTTAGGGGCAACGGGACAAGGAGGATATGGCTACACCTTC
abundance: -
len: 17
d_gene: -
v_gene: TRBV7-9
j_gene: TRBJ1-2

CDR3aa: CASSPGAGEHYGYTF
CDR3nt: TGTGCCAGCAGCCCCGGGGCAGGGGAACACTATGGCTACACCTTC
abundance: -
len: 15
d_gene: -
v_gene: TRBV7-9
j_gene: TRBJ1-2

CDR3aa: CASSYSSLSEQFF
CDR3nt: TGTGCCAGCAGTTACTCGAGCCTATCTGAGCAGTTCTTC
abundance: -
len: 13
d_gene: -
v_gene: TRBV6-2/TRBV6-3
j_gene: TRBJ2-1

CDR3aa: CASSPGLLTEAFF
CDR3nt: TGTGCCAGCAGCCCGGGACTTCTCACTGAAGCTTTCTTT
abundance: -
len: 13
d_gene: -
v_gene: TRBV27
j_gene: TRBJ1-1

CDR3aa: CASKTGNISPQHF
CDR3nt: TGTGCCAGCAAAACAGGTAACATCAGCCCCCAGCATTTT
abundance: -
len: 13
d_gene: -
v_gene: TRBV28
j_gene: TRBJ1-5

CDR3aa: CASSGRTVDNYGYTF
CDR3nt: TGTGCCAGCAGCGGCCGGACAGTCGATAACTATGGCTACACCTTC
abundance: -
len: 15
d_gene: -
v_gene: TRBV7-8
j_gene: TRBJ1-2

CDR3aa: CASSGSGGWDTQYF
CDR3nt: TGTGCCAGCAGTGGTAGCGGGGGTTGGGATACGCAGTATTTT
abundance: -
len: 14
d_gene: TRBD2
v_gene: TRBV2
j_gene: TRBJ2-3

CDR3aa: CSVWPNRGLAFF
CDR3nt: TGCAGCGTTTGGCCGAACAGGGGGCTCGCTTTCTTT
abundance: -
len: 12
d_gene: TRBD1
v_gene: TRBV29-1
j_gene: TRBJ1-1

CDR3aa: CASSSLALSTDTQYF
CDR3nt: TGTGCCAGCAGCTCCCTAGCGTTAAGCACAGATACGCAGTATTTT
abundance: -
len: 15
d_gene: -
v_gene: TRBV11-2
j_gene: TRBJ2-3

CDR3aa: CASSYPQVHEQYF
CDR3nt: TGTGCCAGCAGTTACCCCCAGGTCCACGAGCAGTACTTC
abundance: -
len: 13
d_gene: -
v_gene: TRBV6-2/TRBV6-3
j_gene: TRBJ2-7

CDR3aa: CASSRLPPGQGTGANVLTF
CDR3nt: TGTGCCAGTAGTAGACTCCCCCCGGGACAGGGTACCGGGGCCAACGTCCTGACTTTC
abundance: -
len: 19
d_gene: TRBD1
v_gene: TRBV19
j_gene: TRBJ2-6

CDR3aa: CASSLWGGSTEKLFF
CDR3nt: TGTGCCAGCAGTCTATGGGGGGGAAGTACTGAAAAACTGTTTTTT
abundance: few
len: 15
d_gene: -
v_gene: TRBV7-2
j_gene: TRBJ1-4

CDR3aa: CASSLAAAGPSGANVLTF
CDR3nt: TGCGCCAGCAGCTTGGCAGCAGCGGGGCCCTCTGGGGCCAACGTCCTGACTTTC
abundance: -
len: 18
d_gene: TRBD2
v_gene: TRBV5-1
j_gene: TRBJ2-6